This T cell receptor (beta chain) was sequenced in a study of shared clonotypes between healthy human individuals. Findings of the study overall: Among the subsets, naive ones generally showed larger estimated richness than memory ones.

Splitting of CD4+ cells produced CD45RA+ naive and CD45RA-negative memory subsets. As regards this clone: Its target is unknown.

Profiled with immunoSEQ multiplex PCR; TCRdb holds only in-frame clones, not every one. This sample carries over a million clones, around 74% of them seen once, and the ten largest clones take 1.4%. The germline gives CDR1 SGHAT, CDR2 FQNNGV. The CDR3 spans 17 residues. Trimming removed 2 bases at V and 3 bases at J, with 18 bases between. The genes are TRBV11-2 and TRBJ2-3; no definite D call. The source material was memory CD4+ T cells sorted from blood. As for subset: CD45RA-negative fraction. The clonotype was recovered from a man aged 18 to 30 in good health. The CDR3 here is CASSLMGSSSGTDTQYF. The CDR3 nucleotides read TGTGCCAGCAGCTTAATGGGTAGCTCGAGTGGAACAGATACGCAGTATTTT.